This T cell receptor beta chain was identified in a study of blood T cell repertoires in COVID-19. Study-wide context: The United States, Italy and Spain provided the acute and convalescent COVID-19 samples.

Per the study methods: Cell counts per sample came from amplifying reference gene primers. The method was immunoSEQ multiplex PCR; TCRdb's version includes in-frame clones alone and lacks a portion of them. Clone size and the V and J calls come from that table; the DNA yielded D and trimming. The sample has 150,000 to 200,000 clones; around 80% are singletons. Sequenced: peripheral blood. The origin of this receptor is an elderly woman with acute or convalescent COVID-19.

The CDR3 loop reads CASSPVGQSAGNTIYF. Written as DNA, the CDR3 is TGTGCCAGCTCACCAGTGGGGCAGAGCGCTGGAAACACCATATATTTT. This chain links TRBV18 with TRBJ1-3, with a tentative D call TRBD1 (5 bases). The CDR3 extends over 16 amino acids. Trimming took off 2 bases at V and 2 bases at J, with 13 bases between the two ends. Germline-derived CDR1 and CDR2 are KGHSH and LQKENI.